There are a few counts of the clone carrying this T cell receptor beta chain. The antigen remains undetermined. This sample was included in a study of blood T cells in healthy people across ages. Each sample yielded at least 6 million isolated PBMCs. The CDR3 has 15 amino acids. Germline V CDR1 and CDR2: MNHEY, SMNVEV (reference sequence). The second PCR ran about 6 to 12 cycles with a sample-barcoded 5' primer and J-beta primers. Each cDNA molecule, via a template-switch adaptor with 12 random nucleotides, was tagged. TCRdb analysed the 5' RACE reads with MiXCR anew, one entry per CDR3 protein. Of about 750,000 distinct CDR3 sequences listed, 40% to 65% are singletons. Overall study findings and caveats: Both naive CD4+ cell counts and diversity were greater in long-lived donors than in aged donors. Bulk PBMC profiling left naive and antigen-experienced comparisons inconclusive.

The specimen sequenced was blood. This rearrangement joins TRBV27 to TRBJ2-5, with D hard to call. Judging by the DNA end, TRBJ2-7 fits better; the J call may be wrong. The sequence was collected from a man older than 75 in good health. DNA of the CDR3: TGTGCCAGCAGGGGGAACATTATTAACCCCCACGAGCAGTACTTC. Its translation: CASRGNIINPHEQYF.